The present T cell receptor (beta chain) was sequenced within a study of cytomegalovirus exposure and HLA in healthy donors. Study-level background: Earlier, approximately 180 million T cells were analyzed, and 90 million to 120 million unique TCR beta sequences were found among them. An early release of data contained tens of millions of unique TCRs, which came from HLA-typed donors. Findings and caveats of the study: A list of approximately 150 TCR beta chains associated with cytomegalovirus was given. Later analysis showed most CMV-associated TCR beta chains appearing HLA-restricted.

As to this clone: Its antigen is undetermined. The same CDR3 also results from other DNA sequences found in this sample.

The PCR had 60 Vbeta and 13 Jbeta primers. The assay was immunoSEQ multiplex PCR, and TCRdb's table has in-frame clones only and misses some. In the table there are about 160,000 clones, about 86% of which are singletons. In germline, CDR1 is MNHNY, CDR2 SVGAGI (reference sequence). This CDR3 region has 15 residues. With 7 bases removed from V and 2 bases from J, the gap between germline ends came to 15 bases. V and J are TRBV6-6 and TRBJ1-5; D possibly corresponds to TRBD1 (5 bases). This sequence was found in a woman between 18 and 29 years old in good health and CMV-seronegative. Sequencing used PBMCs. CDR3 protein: CASMVEGRGNQPQHF. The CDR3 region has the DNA TGTGCCAGCATGGTGGAGGGGAGAGGCAATCAGCCCCAGCATTTT.